This entry is about one T cell receptor (beta chain). Its antigen is not known. The data are from a study of OX40 agonist ivuxolimab in advanced cancers. Across the study: The study treated patients with ivuxolimab, an agonistic anti-OX40 (CD134) antibody. Eligibility rules accepted prior anti-PD-1, anti-PD-L1 or anti-CTLA-4 therapy, and 40% had some.

Germline values: CDR1 SGDLS, CDR2 YYNGEE. The CDR3 is 16 residues long. Between the trimmed V and J ends, which lost 4 bases and 0 bases, there was a span of 13 bases. Sampled blood was obtained at baseline, cycle 4 day 1, and cycle 7 day 1. TCRdb keeps only in-frame clones here, not all; method: immunoSEQ multiplex PCR. The repertoire holds 92,000 or so clones, around 80% seen once, with 4.5% to 6% in the top ten. General observations from the study: There were also nonresponders showing low normalized T-cell clonal expansion.

The chain is built from TRBV9 and TRBJ1-4, with D perhaps matching TRBD1 (5 bases). Sequences were derived from CD4+ or CD8+ T cells sorted from blood, sampled in a trial of the OX40 agonist ivuxolimab. The clonotype comes from an adult with an advanced solid tumor such as melanoma, head and neck, liver or kidney cancer. The CDR3 sequence: CASSPRQGATNEKLFF. The CDR3 DNA sequence: TGTGCCAGCAGCCCGAGGCAGGGCGCAACTAATGAAAAACTGTTTTTT.